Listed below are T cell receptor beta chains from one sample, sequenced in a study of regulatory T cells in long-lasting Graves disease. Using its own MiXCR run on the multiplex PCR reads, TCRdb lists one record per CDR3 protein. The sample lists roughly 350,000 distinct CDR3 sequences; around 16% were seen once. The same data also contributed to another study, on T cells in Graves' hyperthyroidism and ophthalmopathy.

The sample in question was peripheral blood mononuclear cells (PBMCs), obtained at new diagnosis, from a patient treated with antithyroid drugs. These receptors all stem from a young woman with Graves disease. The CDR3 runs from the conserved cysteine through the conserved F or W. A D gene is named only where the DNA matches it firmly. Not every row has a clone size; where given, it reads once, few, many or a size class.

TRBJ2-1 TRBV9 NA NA CASSDGSYNKQFF TGTGCCAGCAGCGATGGGTCCTACAATAAGCAGTTCTTC
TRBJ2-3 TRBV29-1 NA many CSVSRQGGQYF TGCAGCGTTTCTCGACAGGGAGGGCAGTATTTT
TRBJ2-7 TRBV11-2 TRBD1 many CASSGQGTGEQYF TGTGCCAGCTCCGGACAGGGAACGGGCGAGCAGTACTTC
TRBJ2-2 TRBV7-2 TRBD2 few CASSPFSGGTNTGELFF TGTGCCAGCAGCCCGTTCAGCGGGGGGACAAACACCGGGGAGCTGTTTTTT
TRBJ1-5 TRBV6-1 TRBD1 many CASTDRGLHQPQHF TGTGCCAGCACGGACAGGGGGCTTCATCAGCCCCAGCATTTT
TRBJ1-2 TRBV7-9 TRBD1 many CASSAGTGIYGYTF TGTGCCAGCAGCGCCGGGACAGGAATATATGGCTACACCTTC
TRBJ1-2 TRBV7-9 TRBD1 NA CASRDSGINYGYTF TGTGCCAGCCGGGACAGTGGGATTAACTATGGCTACACCTTC
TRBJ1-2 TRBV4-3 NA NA CASSHELGGRDGYTF TGCGCCAGCAGCCATGAGCTAGGGGGGAGGGATGGCTACACCTTC
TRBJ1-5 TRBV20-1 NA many CSATNSYRLENQPQHF TGCAGTGCTACGAACTCTTACAGGTTAGAAAATCAGCCCCAGCATTTT
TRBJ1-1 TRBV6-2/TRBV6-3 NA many CASSYGEENTEAFF TGTGCCAGCAGTTACGGAGAGGAGAACACTGAAGCTTTCTTT
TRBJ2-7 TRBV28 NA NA CASRPFFYEQYF TGTGCCAGCAGGCCATTTTTCTACGAGCAGTACTTC
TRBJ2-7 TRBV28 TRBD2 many CASRGTGRTSSNF TGTGCCAGCAGGGGTACAGGGCGGACTAGCTCTAACTTC
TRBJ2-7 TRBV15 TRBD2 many CATSRDRGRGGSYEQYF TGTGCCACCAGCAGAGATAGAGGGCGGGGGGGGTCCTACGAGCAGTACTTC
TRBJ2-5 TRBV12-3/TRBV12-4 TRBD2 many CASSLIGGAQETQYF TGTGCCAGCAGTTTAATCGGGGGGGCGCAAGAGACCCAGTACTTC
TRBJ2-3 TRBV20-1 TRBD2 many CSATDRTSPTDTQYF TGCAGTGCTACAGACAGGACTAGCCCCACCGATACGCAGTATTTT
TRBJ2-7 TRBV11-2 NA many CASSPMYQTASSSYEQYF TGTGCCAGCAGCCCAATGTACCAGACAGCTTCGAGCTCCTACGAGCAGTACTTC
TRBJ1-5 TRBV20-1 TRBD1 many CSAPRGTGGNQPQHF TGCAGTGCTCCTAGGGGGACAGGGGGCAATCAGCCCCAGCATTTT
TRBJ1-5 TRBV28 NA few CASTYTGPQHF TGTGCCAGCACGTATACCGGGCCCCAGCATTTT
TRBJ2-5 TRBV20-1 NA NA CSATGQPLEQETQYF TGCAGTGCTACCGGACAGCCCTTGGAACAAGAGACCCAGTACTTC
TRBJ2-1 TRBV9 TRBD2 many CASSVGPVSGDGTYNEQFF TGTGCCAGCAGCGTAGGGCCGGTTAGCGGGGATGGGACCTACAATGAGCAGTTCTTC
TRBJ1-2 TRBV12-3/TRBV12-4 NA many CASSKAGLYGYTF TGTGCCAGCAGTAAAGCAGGCCTCTATGGCTACACCTTC
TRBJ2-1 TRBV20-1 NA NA CSASIAASYNEQFF TGCAGTGCTAGTATAGCGGCCTCCTACAATGAGCAGTTCTTC
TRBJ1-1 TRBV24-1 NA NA CATRAPEGTEAFF TGTGCCACCAGGGCCCCCGAGGGCACTGAAGCTTTCTTT
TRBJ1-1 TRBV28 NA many CASVAETEAFF TGTGCCAGCGTTGCGGAGACTGAAGCTTTCTTT
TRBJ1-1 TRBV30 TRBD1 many CAWRLGTANTEAFF TGTGCCTGGAGGCTGGGGACAGCTAACACTGAAGCTTTCTTT
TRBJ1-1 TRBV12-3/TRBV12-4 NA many CASSQGWATEAFF TGTGCCAGCAGTCAGGGGTGGGCCACTGAAGCTTTCTTT
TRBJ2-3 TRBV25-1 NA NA CASSESRGGTDTQYF TGTGCCAGCAGTGAATCTCGCGGAGGCACAGATACGCAGTATTTT
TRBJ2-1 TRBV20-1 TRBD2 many CSAPASGMSYNEQFF TGCAGTGCTCCGGCTAGCGGGATGTCCTACAATGAGCAGTTCTTC
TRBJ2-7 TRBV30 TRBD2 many CAWSSGGPYEQYF TGTGCCTGGAGTTCGGGGGGTCCCTACGAGCAGTACTTC
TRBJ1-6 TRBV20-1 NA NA CNARNRSTAYNSPLHF TGCAATGCTAGAAACCGGTCGACAGCCTATAATTCACCCCTCCACTTT
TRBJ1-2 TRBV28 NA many CASSPQGTYGYTF TGTGCCAGCAGTCCTCAGGGTACCTATGGCTACACCTTC
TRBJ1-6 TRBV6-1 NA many CASSVGQGIGSPLHF TGTGCCAGCAGTGTGGGGCAGGGGATAGGCTCACCCCTCCACTTT
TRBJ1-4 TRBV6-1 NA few CASKPSGSGEKLFF TGTGCCAGCAAACCATCAGGATCGGGTGAAAAACTGTTTTTT
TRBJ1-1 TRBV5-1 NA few CASSASGPNTEAFF TGCGCCAGCAGCGCGTCGGGTCCGAACACTGAAGCTTTCTTT
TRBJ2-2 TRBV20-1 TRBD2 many CSDRLAGGTGELFF TGCAGTGACCGACTAGCGGGAGGCACCGGGGAGCTGTTTTTT
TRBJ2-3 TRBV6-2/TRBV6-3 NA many CASSDRGTDTQYF TGTGCCAGCAGTGACCGAGGCACAGATACGCAGTATTTT
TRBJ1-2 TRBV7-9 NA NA CASSLALAGIDGYTF TGTGCCAGCAGCTTAGCGCTAGCCGGGATCGATGGCTACACCTTC
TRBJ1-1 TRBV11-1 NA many CASSQLAGIPISDTEAFF TGTGCCAGCAGCCAACTAGCCGGGATTCCAATCTCGGACACTGAAGCTTTCTTT
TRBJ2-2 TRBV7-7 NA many CASSEDRNTGELFF TGTGCTAGCAGCGAAGACAGAAACACCGGGGAGCTGTTTTTT
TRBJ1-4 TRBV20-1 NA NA CSARKAGEEEKLFF TGCAGTGCTAGGAAGGCCGGGGAGGAGGAAAAACTGTTTTTT
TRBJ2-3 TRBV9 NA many CASSVRVADTQYF TGTGCCAGCAGCGTGAGAGTGGCAGATACGCAGTATTTT
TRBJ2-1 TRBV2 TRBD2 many CASSATLAGTYNEQFF TGTGCCAGCAGCGCGACACTAGCGGGAACTTACAATGAGCAGTTCTTC
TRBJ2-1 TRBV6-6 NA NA CASSYWQNNEQFF TGTGCCAGCAGTTACTGGCAGAACAATGAGCAGTTCTTC
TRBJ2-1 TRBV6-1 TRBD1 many CASSVDRGRGNEQFF TGTGCCAGCAGTGTGGACAGGGGGCGCGGGAATGAGCAGTTCTTC
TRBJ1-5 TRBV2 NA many CASSGEGRDQPQHF TGTGCCAGCAGTGGGGAGGGTAGGGATCAGCCCCAGCATTTT
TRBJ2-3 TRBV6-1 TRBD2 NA CASSLTSETDTQYF TGTGCCAGCAGTCTGACTAGCGAGACAGATACGCAGTATTTT
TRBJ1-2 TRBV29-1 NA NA CSVDWGQYGYTF TGCAGCGTTGATTGGGGCCAGTATGGCTACACCTTC
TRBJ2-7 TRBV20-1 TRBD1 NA CSARQGTGLPYEQYF TGCAGTGCTAGACAGGGGACAGGGTTGCCCTACGAGCAGTACTTC